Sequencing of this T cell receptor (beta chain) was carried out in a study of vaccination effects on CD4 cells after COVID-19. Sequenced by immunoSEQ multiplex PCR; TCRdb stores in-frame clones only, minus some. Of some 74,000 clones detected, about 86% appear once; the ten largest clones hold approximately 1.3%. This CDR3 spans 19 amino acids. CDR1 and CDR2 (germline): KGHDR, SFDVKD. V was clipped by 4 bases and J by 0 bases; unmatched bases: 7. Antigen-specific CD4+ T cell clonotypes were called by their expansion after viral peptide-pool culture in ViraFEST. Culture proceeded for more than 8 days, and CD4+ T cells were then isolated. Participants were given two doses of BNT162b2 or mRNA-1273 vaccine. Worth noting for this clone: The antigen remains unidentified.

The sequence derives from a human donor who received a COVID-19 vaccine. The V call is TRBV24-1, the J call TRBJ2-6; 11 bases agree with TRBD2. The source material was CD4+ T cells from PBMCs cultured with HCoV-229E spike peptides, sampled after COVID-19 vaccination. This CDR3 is CATSDTSGGSGSGANVLTF. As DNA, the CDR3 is TGTGCCACCAGTGACACTAGCGGGGGTTCGGGCTCTGGGGCCAACGTCCTGACTTTC.